This is a list of T cell receptor beta chains from one sample in a study of graft-versus-host responses after intestinal transplantation. Some clones are missing from TCRdb's copy, which holds only in-frame ones; the method was immunoSEQ multiplex PCR. The sample includes about 45,000 clones, roughly nine tenths of them seen just once. The sequencing here drew on PBMCs, taken 524 days after transplant. Receptors originate from a human patient who received an intestinal transplant, so some T cells may come from the graft donor. CDR3s include the opening cysteine and the closing phenylalanine or tryptophan. D genes are given only for firm matches. Size is stated for part of the rows, as once, few or many counts, or as a class when the clone is expanded.

v_gene	abundance	j_gene	d_gene	CDR3aa	CDR3nt
TRBV5-1	-	TRBJ2-2	-	CASSLERAPNTGELFF	TGCGCCAGCAGCTTGGAGCGGGCACCGAACACCGGGGAGCTGTTTTTT
TRBV7-9	-	TRBJ2-4	-	CASGLGNIQYF	TGTGCCAGCGGTTTAGGAAACATTCAGTACTTC
TRBV28	-	TRBJ2-4	TRBD1	CASRTGNIQYF	TGTGCCAGCAGGACAGGGAACATTCAGTACTTC
TRBV28	-	TRBJ2-5	TRBD1	CASRFYGRGRYQETQYF	TGTGCCAGCAGATTTTATGGCAGGGGGCGGTACCAAGAGACCCAGTACTTC
TRBV15	-	TRBJ1-2	-	CATSREGGLNYGYTF	TGTGCCACCAGCAGAGAGGGAGGGCTTAACTATGGCTACACCTTC
TRBV10-3	-	TRBJ1-2	TRBD1	CAISAETGNYGYTF	TGTGCCATCAGTGCCGAGACAGGGAACTATGGCTACACCTTC
TRBV6-5	-	TRBJ2-2	-	CASRLGRAYGELFF	TGTGCCAGCAGACTGGGGCGGGCCTACGGGGAGCTGTTTTTT
TRBV28	-	TRBJ1-2	-	CASSFQGGGGYTF	TGTGCCAGCAGTTTTCAGGGCGGGGGTGGCTACACCTTC
TRBV15	-	TRBJ1-1	-	CATSRGESNTEAFF	TGTGCCACCAGCAGAGGTGAATCGAACACTGAAGCTTTCTTT
TRBV5-4	-	TRBJ2-6	TRBD1	CASSLRTGTFSGANVLTF	TGTGCCAGCAGCTTGAGGACAGGAACTTTTTCTGGGGCCAACGTCCTGACTTTC
TRBV6-1	-	TRBJ1-4	-	CASSEGNPGATNEKLFF	TGTGCCAGCAGTGAAGGAAATCCGGGGGCCACTAATGAAAAACTGTTTTTT
TRBV19	few	TRBJ1-1	-	CASSTPRGEAFF	TGTGCCAGTAGTACCCCTCGGGGGGAGGCTTTCTTT
TRBV5-8	-	TRBJ2-7	TRBD2	CASSLYGSGGHYEQYF	TGTGCCAGCAGCTTGTACGGGTCGGGAGGGCACTACGAGCAGTACTTC
TRBV6-5	-	TRBJ2-3	-	CASSYSSPYTDTQYF	TGTGCCAGCAGTTACTCGTCCCCTTACACAGATACGCAGTATTTT
TRBV27	-	TRBJ1-2	-	CASSLARVPIYGYTF	TGTGCCAGCAGTTTAGCCCGGGTCCCCATCTATGGCTACACCTTC
TRBV5-1	-	TRBJ1-1	TRBD1	CASSLGLTGAGTEAFF	TGCGCCAGCAGCTTGGGATTGACAGGGGCGGGGACTGAAGCTTTCTTT
TRBV6-6	-	TRBJ1-1	-	CASRHRLGAEAFF	TGTGCCAGCAGACACAGGCTAGGGGCTGAAGCTTTCTTT
TRBV7-2	few	TRBJ2-2	-	CASSSSGNTGELFF	TGTGCCAGCAGCTCAAGCGGGAACACCGGGGAGCTGTTTTTT
TRBV7-3	-	TRBJ2-1	-	CASSLSQGGEQFF	TGTGCCAGCAGCTTGAGCCAGGGAGGTGAGCAGTTCTTC
TRBV30	-	TRBJ2-1	TRBD1	CAWAAAAADRGLYNEQFF	TGTGCCTGGGCCGCCGCGGCCGCCGACAGGGGGCTCTACAATGAGCAGTTCTTC
TRBV2	-	TRBJ2-6	-	CASSTFQMANVLTF	TGTGCCAGCAGCACCTTCCAGATGGCCAACGTCCTGACTTTC
TRBV2	-	TRBJ2-3	-	CASSIVTDTQYF	TGTGCCAGCAGTATAGTGACAGATACGCAGTATTTT